The 18 T cell receptor beta chains below all came from one sample that was sequenced in a study of cytomegalovirus exposure and HLA in healthy donors. Researchers ran the PCR with 60 Vbeta and 13 Jbeta primers. Clones were sequenced by immunoSEQ multiplex PCR, and TCRdb holds only the in-frame ones, with some missing. The sample contains around 150,000 clones, around 81% of which appear only once. The specimen was PBMCs. The receptors stem from a woman in her thirties or forties in good health and CMV-seronegative.

This rearrangement joins TRBV7-8 to TRBJ1-2; 11 nucleotides line up with TRBD1. The CDR3 runs to 15 residues. With 6 bases clipped from V and 7 bases from J, the junction kept 10 bases outside the gene matches. Germline V gene data show CDR1 as SGHVS and CDR2 as FQNEAQ. CDR3 protein: CASRLGQGASSGYTF. The CDR3 region has the DNA TGTGCCAGCAGACTAGGACAGGGGGCAAGTAGTGGCTACACCTTC.

The genes are TRBV7-9 and TRBJ2-7, with 10 bases fitting TRBD1. The CDR3 covers 16 residues. Per the germline V gene, CDR1 is SEHNR and CDR2 is FQNEAQ (reference sequence). V shed 6 bases and J 3 bases; nucleotides not matched to a gene: 11. DNA of the CDR3: TGTGCCAGCAGTCGGGGACAGGGGTACGGGGGCTACGAGCAGTACTTC. As protein: CASSRGQGYGGYEQYF. Full variable domain (remainder filled in from reference TRBV7-9 and TRBJ2-7): DTGVSQNPRHKITKRGQNVTFRCDPISEHNRLYWYRQTLGQGPEFLTYFQNEAQLEKSRLLSDRFSAERPKGSFSTLEIQRTEQGDSAMYLCASSRGQGYGGYEQYFGPGTRLTVT.

This chain connects TRBV25-1 to TRBJ1-4; perhaps TRBD1 as D (5 bases). V dropped 3 bases and J dropped 5 bases, with 10 bases sitting between them. The germline gives CDR1 MGHDK, CDR2 SYGVNS. CDR3 length equals 14 residues. In DNA, the CDR3 is TGTGCCAGCAGTGATACAGGACTAAATGAAAAACTGTTTTTT. Protein: CASSDTGLNEKLFF.

The V call is TRBV7-2, the J call TRBJ2-7, with D perhaps TRBD2 (5 bases). V was clipped by 1 base and J by 0 bases, with 10 bases between them. The CDR3 runs 15 residues. CDR1 SGHTA and CDR2 FQGNSA come from the germline V gene. The CDR3 loop reads CASSLVEADSYEQYF. DNA of the CDR3: TGTGCCAGCAGCTTAGTGGAAGCGGACTCCTACGAGCAGTACTTC.

The rearrangement joins TRBV5-1 to TRBJ2-1; 7 bases agree with TRBD1. Unmatched junction bases numbered 3, after V lost 2 bases and J lost 4 bases. The germline gives CDR1 SGHRS, CDR2 YFSETQ. The CDR3 length is 14 residues. DNA for the CDR3: TGCGCCAGCAGCTTCGGGACAGCATACAATGAGCAGTTCTTC. It translates to CASSFGTAYNEQFF.

This clone was counted once. V gene TRBV7-8 combines with J gene TRBJ2-7; TRBD2 matches 8 bases. V trimming: 6 bases; J trimming: 0 bases; junction bases outside the gene matches: 4. In germline, CDR1 is SGHVS, CDR2 FQNEAQ. The CDR3 totals 14 residues. CDR3 residues: CASSKLADSYEQYF. The CDR3 DNA reads as TGTGCCAGCAGTAAACTAGCGGACTCCTACGAGCAGTACTTC.

The rearrangement uses TRBV28 and TRBJ2-4; 8 bases line up with TRBD1. V lost 5 bases, J lost 4 bases, and 7 bases stayed unmatched. Germline-derived CDR1 and CDR2 are MDHEN and SYDVKM. The CDR3 is 15 amino acids. The CDR3 reads CASSGQGGSKNIQYF. For the CDR3, the DNA is TGTGCCAGCAGTGGACAGGGCGGATCTAAAAACATTCAGTACTTC.

The chain links TRBV9 to TRBJ1-1; D is unclear. CDR1 is SGDLS and CDR2 is YYNGEE in the germline V gene. This CDR3 comprises 15 residues. Between the trimmed V and J ends, which lost 4 bases and 4 bases, there was a span of 17 bases. The chain's CDR3 is CASSRSHQLGTEAFF. In DNA form, the CDR3 reads TGTGCCAGCAGCCGGAGTCACCAGCTGGGCACTGAAGCTTTCTTT.

This clone was observed a handful of times. This sequence joins TRBV10-3 and TRBJ1-3, with D possibly being TRBD1 (6 bases). Germline V gene sequence: CDR1 ENHRY, CDR2 SYGVKD. CDR3 length equals 16 residues. V lost 4 bases, J lost 2 bases, and 15 bases lay in between. The CDR3 sequence: CAISGRQVNPGNTIYF. The CDR3 DNA reads TGTGCCATCAGTGGCAGACAGGTTAATCCTGGAAACACCATATATTTT.

This rearrangement joins TRBV6-1 to TRBJ2-1; D not certain. Germline CDR1 and CDR2: MNHNS and SASEGT. V lost 1 base to trimming and J lost 0 bases, with 10 bases between them. This CDR3 has 16 amino acids. This chain's CDR3 is CASSEVGGSSYNEQFF. The CDR3 DNA reads TGTGCCAGCAGTGAAGTCGGCGGAAGCTCCTACAATGAGCAGTTCTTC.

The V call is TRBV30, the J call TRBJ2-1, with D tentatively TRBD2 (5 bases). CDR1 and CDR2 (germline): GTSNPN, SVGIG (reference sequence). With 3 bases removed from V and 3 bases from J, the gap between germline ends came to 15 bases. The CDR3 covers 15 residues. As DNA, the CDR3 is TGTGCCTGGAGGCGAATAGCGAGCCACTACAATGAGCAGTTCTTC. This sequence encodes CAWRRIASHYNEQFF. The full variable domain, its missing parts supplied by reference TRBV30 and TRBJ2-1, is SQTIHQWPATLVQPVGSPLSLECTVEGTSNPNLYWYRQAAGRGLQLLFYSVGIGQISSEVPQNLSASRPQDRQFILSSKKLLLSDSGFYLCAWRRIASHYNEQFFGPGTRLTVL.

The chain uses TRBV13 and TRBJ2-7; 10 bases map to TRBD1. The J segment lost 3 bases and the V segment lost 6 bases, leaving 5 bases of the junction unmatched. CDR3 length equals 14 residues. The germline V gene has CDR1 PRHDT and CDR2 FYEKMQ (reference sequence). DNA for the CDR3: TGTGCCAGCAGTCGGACAGGGGGGAACTACGAGCAGTACTTC. Its protein product is CASSRTGGNYEQYF.

The chain carries TRBV9 and TRBJ2-6; 15 bases align to TRBD2. V was pared by 3 bases and J by 1 base, with 14 bases of the junction left unmatched. Germline CDR1 reads SGDLS; CDR2 reads YYNGEE. This CDR3 region has 22 residues. CDR3: CASSATGKPGTSGRSGANVLTF. CDR3 DNA sequence: TGTGCCAGCAGCGCCACAGGGAAGCCCGGGACTAGCGGGAGGTCTGGGGCCAACGTCCTGACTTTC.

The chain is built from TRBV27 and TRBJ2-7; 8 bases are a match to TRBD1. V was pared by 3 bases and J by 4 bases, with 2 bases of the junction left unmatched. CDR1 is MNHEY and CDR2 is SMNVEV in the germline V gene (reference sequence). The CDR3 is made up of 13 amino acids. The CDR3 region has the DNA TGTGCCAGCAGTTTTACAGGGGGGTACGAGCAGTACTTC. The encoded protein is CASSFTGGYEQYF.

This clone appeared a few times. The rearrangement uses TRBV5-8 and TRBJ1-4, with TRBD1 identical over 8 bases. The CDR3 is made up of 14 amino acids. V shed 2 bases and J 5 bases; nucleotides not matched to a gene: 2. Germline values: CDR1 SGHTS, CDR2 YDEGEE. For the CDR3, the DNA is TGTGCCAGCAGCTTATGGGACAGGAATGAAAAACTGTTTTTT. Its protein product is CASSLWDRNEKLFF.

The chain has TRBV5-1 and TRBJ1-3; 7 nucleotides line up with TRBD1. The CDR3 covers 15 residues. Germline values: CDR1 SGHRS, CDR2 YFSETQ. The V gene end was trimmed by 3 bases and the J gene end by 2 bases; junction bases not matched to a gene: 5. As DNA, the CDR3 is TGCGCCAGCAGCTCAGGGACAGTAACTGGAAACACCATATATTTT. The encoded protein is CASSSGTVTGNTIYF.

This chain connects TRBV5-1 to TRBJ1-1; 9 bases map to TRBD1. Germline V gene lookup returns CDR1 SGHRS and CDR2 YFSETQ. The CDR3 spans 14 residues. V dropped 3 bases and J dropped 4; count of bases not matched to a gene: 4. The CDR3 sequence: CASSSGQGGTEAFF. The CDR3 nucleotides read TGCGCCAGCAGCTCGGGACAGGGAGGCACTGAAGCTTTCTTT. Filled out from reference TRBV5-1 and TRBJ1-1, the complete variable domain reads KAGVTQTPRYLIKTRGQQVTLSCSPISGHRSVSWYQQTPGQGLQFLFEYFSETQRNKGNFPGRFSGRQFSNSRSEMNVSTLELGDSALYLCASSSGQGGTEAFFGQGTRLTVV.

CDR3: CTTLVRPNQPQHF. The DNA for the CDR3 is TGTACGACTTTAGTTAGGCCCAATCAGCCCCAGCATTTT. The chain combines TRBV6-1 with TRBJ1-5; D is unresolved. Germline-derived CDR1 and CDR2 are MNHNS and SASEGT. The CDR3 consists of 13 residues.